A single TCR beta chain is shown here with its context. This sample is drawn from a study of PD-L1 blockade in urothelial cancer. TCRdb's table, derived via immunoSEQ multiplex PCR, lists solely in-frame clones and lacks some. The table lists approximately 80,000 clones, roughly 87% of them singletons. Trimming removed 2 bases at V and 0 bases at J, with 15 bases between. The CDR3 is 17 amino acids. Per germline, CDR1 SGHRS and CDR2 YFSETQ. The rearrangement uses TRBV5-1 and TRBJ2-1; D unclear. The sequence derives from a man between 65 and 85 years old with urothelial cancer. Sequencing was performed on PBMCs, taken around atezolizumab (anti-PD-L1) treatment. This CDR3 reads CASSFRTISSSYNEQFF. CDR3 nucleotides: TGCGCCAGCAGCTTTCGTACCATCTCGAGCTCCTACAATGAGCAGTTCTTC.